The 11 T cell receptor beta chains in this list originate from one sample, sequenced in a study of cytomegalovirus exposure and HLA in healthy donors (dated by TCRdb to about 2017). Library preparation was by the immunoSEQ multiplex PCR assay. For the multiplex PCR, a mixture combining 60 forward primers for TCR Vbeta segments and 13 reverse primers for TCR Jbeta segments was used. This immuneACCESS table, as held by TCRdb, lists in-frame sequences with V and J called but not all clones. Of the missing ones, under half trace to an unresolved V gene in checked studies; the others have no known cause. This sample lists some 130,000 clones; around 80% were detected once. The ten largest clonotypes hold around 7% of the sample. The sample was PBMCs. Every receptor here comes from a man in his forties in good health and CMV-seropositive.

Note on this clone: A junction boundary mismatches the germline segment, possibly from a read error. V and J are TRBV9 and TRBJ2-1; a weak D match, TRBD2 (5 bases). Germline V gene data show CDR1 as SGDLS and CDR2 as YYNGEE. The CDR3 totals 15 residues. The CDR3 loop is CASSVVAGSSNEQFF. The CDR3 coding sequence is TGTGCCAGCAGCGTAGTGGCGGGCTCCTCCAATGAGCAGTTCTTC.

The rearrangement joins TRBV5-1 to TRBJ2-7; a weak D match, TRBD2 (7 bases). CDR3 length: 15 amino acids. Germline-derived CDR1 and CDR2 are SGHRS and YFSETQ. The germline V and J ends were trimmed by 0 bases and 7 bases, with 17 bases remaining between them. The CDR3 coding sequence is TGCGCCAGCAGCTTGGACGGAACCAAGGGGGGGGAGCAGTACTTC. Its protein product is CASSLDGTKGGEQYF.

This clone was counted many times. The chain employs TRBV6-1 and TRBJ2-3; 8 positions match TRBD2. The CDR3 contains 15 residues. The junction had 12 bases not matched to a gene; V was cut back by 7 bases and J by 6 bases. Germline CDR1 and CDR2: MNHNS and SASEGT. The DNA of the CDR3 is TGTGCCAGCAACCCTACCGGGACTAGTGGGGATACGCAGTATTTT. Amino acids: CASNPTGTSGDTQYF.

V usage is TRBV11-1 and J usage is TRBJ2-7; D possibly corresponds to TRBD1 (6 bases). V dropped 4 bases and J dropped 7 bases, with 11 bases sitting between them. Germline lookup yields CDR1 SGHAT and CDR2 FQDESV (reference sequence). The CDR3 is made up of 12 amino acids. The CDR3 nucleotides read TGTGCCAGCAGCTGGACAGAAAATGAGCAGTACTTC. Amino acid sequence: CASSWTENEQYF.

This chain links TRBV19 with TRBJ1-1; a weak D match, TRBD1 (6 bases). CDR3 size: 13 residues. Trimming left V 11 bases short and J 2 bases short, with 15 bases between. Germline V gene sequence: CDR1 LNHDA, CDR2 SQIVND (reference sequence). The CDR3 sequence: CASSRQANTEAFF. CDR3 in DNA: TGTGCCTCATCGCGACAGGCCAACACTGAAGCTTTCTTT. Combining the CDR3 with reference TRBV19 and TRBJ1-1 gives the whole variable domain DGGITQSPKYLFRKEGQNVTLSCEQNLNHDAMYWYRQDPGQGLRLIYYSQIVNDFQKGDIAEGYSVSREKKESFPLTVTSAQKNPTAFYLCASSRQANTEAFFGQGTRLTVV.

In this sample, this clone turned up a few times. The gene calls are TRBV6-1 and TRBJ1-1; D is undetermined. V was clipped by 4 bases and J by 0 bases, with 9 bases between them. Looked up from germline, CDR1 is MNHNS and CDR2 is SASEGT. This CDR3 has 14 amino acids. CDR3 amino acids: CASSGRRLNTEAFF. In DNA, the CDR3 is TGTGCCAGCAGTGGGAGACGCTTGAACACTGAAGCTTTCTTT.

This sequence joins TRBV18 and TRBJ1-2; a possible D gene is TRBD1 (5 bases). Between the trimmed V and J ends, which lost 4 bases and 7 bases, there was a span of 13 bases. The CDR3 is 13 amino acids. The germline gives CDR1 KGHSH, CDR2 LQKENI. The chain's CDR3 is CASSQDRDSGYTF. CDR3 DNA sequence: TGTGCCAGCTCACAAGACCGGGACTCTGGCTACACCTTC.

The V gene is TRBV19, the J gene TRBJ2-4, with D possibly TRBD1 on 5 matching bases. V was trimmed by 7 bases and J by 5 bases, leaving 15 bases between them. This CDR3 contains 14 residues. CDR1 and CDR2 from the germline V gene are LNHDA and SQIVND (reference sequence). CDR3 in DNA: TGTGCCAGTACTGCGAAGGGGCGTGAAAACATTCAGTACTTC. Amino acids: CASTAKGRENIQYF.

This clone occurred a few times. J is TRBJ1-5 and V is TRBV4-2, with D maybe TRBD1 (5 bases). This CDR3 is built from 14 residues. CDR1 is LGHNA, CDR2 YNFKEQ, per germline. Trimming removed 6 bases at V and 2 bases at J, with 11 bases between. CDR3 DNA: TGTGCCAGCAGTCGCGGGGGTGGCAATCAGCCCCAGCATTTT. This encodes CASSRGGGNQPQHF.

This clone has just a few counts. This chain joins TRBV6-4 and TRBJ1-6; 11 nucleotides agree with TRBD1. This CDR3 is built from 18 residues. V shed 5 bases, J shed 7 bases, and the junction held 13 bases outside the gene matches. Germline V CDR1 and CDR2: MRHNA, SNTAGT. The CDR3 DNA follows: TGTGCCAGCAGTCCTAAACCCTTAGGACAGGGGGCAAATTCACCCCTCCACTTT. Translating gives CASSPKPLGQGANSPLHF.

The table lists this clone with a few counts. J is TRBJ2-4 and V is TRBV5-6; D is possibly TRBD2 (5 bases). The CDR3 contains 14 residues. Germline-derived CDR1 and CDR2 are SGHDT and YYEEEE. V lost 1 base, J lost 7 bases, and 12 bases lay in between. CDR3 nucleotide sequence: TGTGCCAGCAGCTTGAGGGTGAGAGGGAACATTCAGTACTTC. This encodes CASSLRVRGNIQYF.